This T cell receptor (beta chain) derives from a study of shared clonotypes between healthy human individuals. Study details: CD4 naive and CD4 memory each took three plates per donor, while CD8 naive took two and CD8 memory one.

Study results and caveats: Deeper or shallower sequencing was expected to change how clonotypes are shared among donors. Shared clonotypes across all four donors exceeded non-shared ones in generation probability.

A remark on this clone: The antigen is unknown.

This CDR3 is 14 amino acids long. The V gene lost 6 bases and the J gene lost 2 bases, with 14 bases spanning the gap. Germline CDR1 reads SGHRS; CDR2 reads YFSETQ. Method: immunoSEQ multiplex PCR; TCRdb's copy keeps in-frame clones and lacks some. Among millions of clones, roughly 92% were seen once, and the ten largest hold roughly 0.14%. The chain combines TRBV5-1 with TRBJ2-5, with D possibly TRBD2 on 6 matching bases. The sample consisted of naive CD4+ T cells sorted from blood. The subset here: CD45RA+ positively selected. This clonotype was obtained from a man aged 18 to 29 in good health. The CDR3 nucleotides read TGCGCCAGCACCCCCGGGACTCCTCAAGAGACCCAGTACTTC. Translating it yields CASTPGTPQETQYF.